Below, 20 T cell receptor beta chains from the same sample are listed, as sequenced in a study of T cell responses to AZD1222 COVID-19 vaccine. This table comes from immunoSEQ multiplex PCR, and its TCRdb copy is limited to in-frame clones, with some not included. The sample records 150,000 or so clones, about nine tenths being singletons. The starting material was peripheral blood, obtained 28 days after the second AZD1222 dose. These TCRs come from an adult who received the AZD1222 COVID-19 vaccine.

This chain uses TRBV6-5 with TRBJ1-6, with 9 bases fitting TRBD1. In germline, CDR1 is MNHEY, CDR2 SVGAGI. The CDR3 is 16 amino acids. Trimming took 0 bases from V and 6 from J; bases not matched to a gene: 3. DNA of the CDR3: TGTGCCAGCAGTTACTCACAGGGGGCAACTAATTCACCCCTCCACTTT. Amino acids: CASSYSQGATNSPLHF.

The chain employs TRBV20-1 and TRBJ1-4; D not resolved. The CDR3 is 14 amino acids. Germline CDR1 DFQATT, CDR2 SNEGSKA (reference sequence). Trimming removed 3 bases from V and 8 bases from J, with 16 bases in between. The CDR3: CSASRWGKGEKLFF. In nucleotides, the CDR3 is TGCAGTGCTAGTAGGTGGGGTAAAGGGGAAAAACTGTTTTTT.

The chain links TRBV9 to TRBJ1-1, with D possibly matching TRBD1 (5 bases). Germline CDR1 reads SGDLS; CDR2 reads YYNGEE. Trimming shortened V by 3 bases and J by 0 bases, and 15 bases separated the two germline ends. This CDR3 has 16 amino acids. CDR3 sequence: CASSAPLGGVNTEAFF. CDR3 nucleotides: TGTGCCAGCAGCGCACCCCTGGGAGGGGTGAACACTGAAGCTTTCTTT. The complete variable domain, with remaining parts taken from reference TRBV9 and TRBJ1-1, reads DSGVTQTPKHLITATGQRVTLRCSPRSGDLSVYWYQQSLDQGLQFLIQYYNGEERAKGNILERFSAQQFPDLHSELNLSSLELGDSALYFCASSAPLGGVNTEAFFGQGTRLTVV.

In its sample, this clone was seen a few times. The chain carries TRBV7-9 and TRBJ2-7, with D possibly TRBD2 on 6 matching bases. Germline V gene data show CDR1 as SEHNR and CDR2 as FQNEAQ (reference sequence). Trimming took 4 bases from V and 2 from J, leaving 9 bases between them. This CDR3 spans 13 amino acids. CDR3 nucleotide sequence: TGTGCCAGCAGCTCGGGGGACCCCTACGAGCAGTACTTC. It yields the protein CASSSGDPYEQYF. Full variable domain (missing parts from reference TRBV7-9 and TRBJ2-7): DTGVSQNPRHKITKRGQNVTFRCDPISEHNRLYWYRQTLGQGPEFLTYFQNEAQLEKSRLLSDRFSAERPKGSFSTLEIQRTEQGDSAMYLCASSSGDPYEQYFGPGTRLTVT.

The rearrangement links TRBV28 to TRBJ2-7; 8 bases match TRBD2. Germline assignment: CDR1 MDHEN and CDR2 SYDVKM. The CDR3 is 14 residues long. V gave up 6 bases and J gave up 6 bases; unmatched junction bases: 10. The CDR3 sequence: CASRASGSGGEQYF. For the CDR3, the DNA is TGTGCCAGCAGGGCGAGCGGGAGTGGGGGCGAGCAGTACTTC.

The V call is TRBV12-3 or TRBV12-4, the J call TRBJ1-3, with D hard to call. The CDR3 spans 12 residues. Deletions cut 4 bases from V and 4 bases from J, with 5 bases between. In nucleotides, the CDR3 is TGTGCCAGCAGTTGGGAGGGAAACACCATATATTTT. It yields the protein CASSWEGNTIYF.

This chain joins TRBV29-1 and TRBJ2-1; 9 bases line up with TRBD2. From germline, CDR1 is SQVTM and CDR2 ANQGSEA. V gave up 0 bases and J gave up 1 base; unmatched junction bases: 4. The CDR3 loop spans 16 amino acids. This CDR3 is CSVEDGLAGSYNEQFF. The CDR3 DNA is TGCAGCGTTGAAGACGGGCTAGCGGGGTCCTACAATGAGCAGTTCTTC.

The genes are TRBV19 and TRBJ1-1; TRBD1 agrees at 8 bases. The CDR3 sequence is 16 residues long. V lost 1 base, J lost 0 bases, and 4 bases stayed unmatched. The germline CDR1 and CDR2 sequences are LNHDA and SQIVND (reference sequence). CDR3 in DNA: TGTGCCAGTAGTATAGGTACAGGGGGTTTGAACACTGAAGCTTTCTTT. Its translation is CASSIGTGGLNTEAFF.

The gene calls are TRBV7-8 and TRBJ2-2; no reliable D call. Trimming left V 0 bases short and J 6 bases short, with 11 bases between. Germline lookup yields CDR1 SGHVS and CDR2 FQNEAQ. The CDR3 is made up of 15 amino acids. CDR3 DNA: TGTGCCAGCAGCTTAGCGGGGTTGTTCCCCGGGGAGCTGTTTTTT. Translated: CASSLAGLFPGELFF. Looking up the rest from reference TRBV7-8 and TRBJ2-2 gives the full variable domain: GAGVSQSPRYKVAKRGQDVALRCDPISGHVSLFWYQQALGQGPEFLTYFQNEAQLDKSGLPSDRFFAERPEGSVSTLKIQRTQQEDSAVYLCASSLAGLFPGELFFGEGSRLTVL.

The V gene is TRBV7-9, the J gene TRBJ2-7; tentatively, D is TRBD1 (6 bases). This CDR3 spans 13 amino acids. The germline gives CDR1 SEHNR, CDR2 FQNEAQ (reference sequence). The V gene lost 5 bases and the J gene lost 3 bases, with 11 bases spanning the gap. CDR3 DNA sequence: TGTGCCAGCAGCCCGGGACACCTCTACGAGCAGTACTTC. Amino acids: CASSPGHLYEQYF. Using reference TRBV7-9 and TRBJ2-7 for the parts outside the CDR3, the full variable domain is DTGVSQNPRHKITKRGQNVTFRCDPISEHNRLYWYRQTLGQGPEFLTYFQNEAQLEKSRLLSDRFSAERPKGSFSTLEIQRTEQGDSAMYLCASSPGHLYEQYFGPGTRLTVT.

The chain links TRBV29-1 to TRBJ1-1; D remains ambiguous. In germline, CDR1 is SQVTM, CDR2 ANQGSEA. The ends were cut back, 8 bases at V and 0 bases at J, with 10 bases in the middle. The CDR3 runs 12 residues. The CDR3 reads CSPIALNTEAFF. As DNA, the CDR3 is TGCAGCCCTATCGCATTGAACACTGAAGCTTTCTTT. Variable domain in full (rest from reference TRBV29-1 and TRBJ1-1): SAVISQKPSRDICQRGTSLTIQCQVDSQVTMMFWYRQQPGQSLTLIATANQGSEATYESGFVIDKFPISRPNLTFSTLTVSNMSPEDSSIYLCSPIALNTEAFFGQGTRLTVV.

This clone was picked up one time. This chain uses TRBV10-3 with TRBJ2-7; TRBD2 is a possible D gene (6 bases). This CDR3 has 12 amino acids. Germline V gene sequence: CDR1 ENHRY, CDR2 SYGVKD. Trimming pared 2 bases from V and 4 bases from J, leaving 6 bases between. CDR3 protein: CAISEGLYEQYF. CDR3 nucleotides: TGTGCCATCAGTGAGGGACTATACGAGCAGTACTTC.

The chain combines TRBV7-6 with TRBJ1-4; 9 positions match TRBD1. Per germline, CDR1 SGHVS and CDR2 FNYEAQ. Trimming removed 8 bases from V and 7 bases from J; junction bases left unmatched: 5. There are 13 residues in the CDR3. This CDR3 is CASGDRAGEKLFF. The DNA of the CDR3 is TGTGCCAGCGGGGACAGGGCGGGTGAAAAACTGTTTTTT.

The chain has TRBV15 and TRBJ2-2; TRBD1 matches at 9 bases. Trimming removed 6 bases from V and 1 base from J; junction bases left unmatched: 9. The CDR3 extends over 17 amino acids. CDR1 is LNHNV, CDR2 YYDKDF, per germline (reference sequence). Here the CDR3 reads CATRPEQGARNTGELFF. CDR3 nucleotides: TGTGCCACCAGGCCGGAACAGGGGGCGAGGAACACCGGGGAGCTGTTTTTT.

This clone occurred once. This sequence joins TRBV6-1 and TRBJ1-5; D is ambiguous. CDR1 is MNHNS, CDR2 SASEGT, per germline. The CDR3 has 16 residues. Trimming took off 2 bases at V and 2 bases at J, with 13 bases between the two ends. The CDR3 DNA follows: TGTGCCAGCAGTGAAAGAGTAGCCACGGGCAATCAGCCCCAGCATTTT. Translated, it gives CASSERVATGNQPQHF.

This clone was detected only once. The gene calls are TRBV19 and TRBJ1-1, with TRBD1 identical over 9 bases. Unmatched junction bases numbered 10, after V lost 4 bases and J lost 1 base. This CDR3 is 17 amino acids long. Germline loops: CDR1 LNHDA, CDR2 SQIVND (reference sequence). The CDR3, as DNA: TGTGCCAGTAGTACCCGACAGGGGGAGAGCCCGAACACTGAAGCTTTCTTT. Its protein is CASSTRQGESPNTEAFF.

V is TRBV12-3 or TRBV12-4 and J is TRBJ1-5, with D maybe TRBD1 (6 bases). V was shortened by 2 bases and J by 6 bases, with 8 bases between the two germline ends. This CDR3 has 13 amino acids. CDR3: CASSLLGAQPQHF. CDR3 coding DNA: TGTGCCAGCAGTTTATTGGGGGCTCAGCCCCAGCATTTT.

The J gene is TRBJ2-1, the V gene TRBV7-9; TRBD2 matches at 12 bases. V shed 8 bases and J 8 bases; nucleotides not matched to a gene: 13. The CDR3 sequence is 16 residues long. CDR1 SEHNR and CDR2 FQNEAQ come from the germline V gene (reference sequence). CDR3 region: CASDWEQASGRDEQFF. The CDR3 region has the DNA TGTGCCAGCGATTGGGAACAGGCTAGCGGGAGGGATGAGCAGTTCTTC.

V gene TRBV28 combines with J gene TRBJ2-1; no reliable D call. The germline V and J ends were trimmed by 4 bases and 4 bases, with 14 bases remaining between them. The CDR3 loop spans 15 amino acids. Germline V gives CDR1 MDHEN, CDR2 SYDVKM. The CDR3 coding sequence is TGTGCCAGCAGTTCAACTAAAACCAAGTACAATGAGCAGTTCTTC. Encoded protein: CASSSTKTKYNEQFF.

The chain couples TRBV3-1 (or the pseudogene TRBV3-2) to TRBJ1-4; possible D gene TRBD1, 5 bases. V gave up 1 base and J gave up 3 bases, with 9 bases separating them. The germline gives CDR1 LGHDT, CDR2 YNNKEL (reference sequence). CDR3 length: 15 amino acids. CDR3 nucleotide sequence: TGTGCCAGCAGCCAAGCCACAGGTTCTAATGAAAAACTGTTTTTT. This codes for CASSQATGSNEKLFF.